One sample yielded the 23 T cell receptor beta chains listed below, sequenced in a study of T cell responses to AZD1222 COVID-19 vaccine. Clones were read by immunoSEQ multiplex PCR, and TCRdb kept only the in-frame ones, dropping some. The table lists about 100,000 clones, more than 70% of them singletons, with 4% to 5% in the top ten. Sample: peripheral blood, taken on day 0 of MenACWY control vaccination. The receptors here all came from an adult in good health.

This clone has just one count. J is TRBJ2-7 and V is TRBV9, with a weak D call TRBD2 (6 bases). The CDR3 extends over 15 amino acids. CDR1 SGDLS and CDR2 YYNGEE come from the germline V gene. The V and J ends lost 0 bases and 0 bases respectively, with 10 bases between them. CDR3 protein: CASSVGGDPSYEQYF. The DNA of the CDR3 is TGTGCCAGCAGCGTAGGGGGGGACCCCTCCTACGAGCAGTACTTC.

The rearrangement uses TRBV28 and TRBJ1-5; D is undetermined. This CDR3 region has 15 residues. Germline V gives CDR1 MDHEN, CDR2 SYDVKM. V lost 10 bases, J lost 0 bases, and 16 bases lay in between. The CDR3 nucleotides are TGTGCCATCGAGGGCGTCCCCTATAGCAATCAGCCCCAGCATTTT. It is translated as CAIEGVPYSNQPQHF.

The rearrangement links TRBV28 to TRBJ2-3; D remains unclear. Germline-derived CDR1 and CDR2 are MDHEN and SYDVKM. V dropped 4 bases and J dropped 2 bases, with 10 bases sitting between them. The CDR3 sequence is 14 residues long. The CDR3 spells CASSSVRVTDTQYF. The CDR3 DNA reads as TGTGCCAGCAGTTCGGTACGCGTCACAGATACGCAGTATTTT.

The chain joins TRBV27 to TRBJ1-3, with D possibly matching TRBD1 (5 bases). Looked up from germline, CDR1 is MNHEY and CDR2 is SMNVEV (reference sequence). Trimming cost V 0 bases and J 2 bases, with 8 bases left between them. The CDR3 contains 15 residues. The CDR3 sequence: CASSLSRGPGNTIYF. The CDR3 bases are TGTGCCAGCAGTTTATCACGGGGCCCTGGAAACACCATATATTTT.

V and J are TRBV11-2 and TRBJ2-1; 7 nucleotides match TRBD1. The CDR3 is 15 residues long. Germline assignment: CDR1 SGHAT and CDR2 FQNNGV. Germline trimming cut 4 bases from V and 7 bases from J; bases unmatched to any gene: 10. The DNA of the CDR3 is TGTGCCAGCAGCTCGTCAGGGACAGAGGGAAATGAGCAGTTCTTC. Residues: CASSSSGTEGNEQFF.

This chain connects TRBV3-1 (or the pseudogene TRBV3-2) to TRBJ2-7; TRBD1 matches 9 bases. The CDR3 totals 16 residues. After removal of 2 bases from V and 5 bases from J, the junction contained 10 bases not matched to a gene. The germline V gene has CDR1 LGHDT and CDR2 YNNKEL (reference sequence). The CDR3 spells CASSQTPGTGRNEQYF. In DNA form, the CDR3 reads TGTGCCAGCAGCCAAACCCCCGGGACAGGGAGAAACGAGCAGTACTTC.

This rearrangement joins TRBV4-3 to TRBJ2-1; TRBD2 might be the D (6 bases). Between the trimmed V and J ends, which lost 4 bases and 3 bases, there was a span of 7 bases. The CDR3 length is 13 residues. Per germline, CDR1 LGHNA and CDR2 YSLEER. The CDR3 DNA sequence: TGCGCCAGCAGCCGGGACTTCTACAATGAGCAGTTCTTC. Translating it yields CASSRDFYNEQFF.

V is TRBV28 and J is TRBJ1-2; possibly TRBD1 for D (5 bases). Germline V gives CDR1 MDHEN, CDR2 SYDVKM. The V and J ends lost 5 bases and 2 bases respectively, with 15 bases between them. The CDR3 covers 15 residues. The CDR3 DNA reads TGTGCCAGCAGTGGGGCCGGGCAGGGAAACTATGGCTACACCTTC. Protein sequence: CASSGAGQGNYGYTF.

This chain uses TRBV12-2 with TRBJ2-5; TRBD2 is the table's D call and was not checked against the DNA. TRBV12-2 is noted as a pseudogene. There are 15 residues in the CDR3. The DNA of the CDR3 is TGTGCAAGTCGCTTACTCCCCCAGGGAGGAGAGACCCAGTACTTC. Its protein product is CASRLLPQGGETQYF.

This clone was detected many times. The gene calls are TRBV19 and TRBJ1-5, with D possibly TRBD1 on 5 matching bases. Germline V lookup: CDR1 LNHDA, CDR2 SQIVND (reference sequence). V was pared by 6 bases and J by 0 bases, with 12 bases between. The CDR3 is made up of 15 amino acids. This chain's CDR3 is CASRTGRYSNQPQHF. The CDR3 DNA reads TGTGCCAGTAGGACGGGACGGTATAGCAATCAGCCCCAGCATTTT.

This chain connects TRBV6-5 to TRBJ1-5; a weak D match, TRBD1 (5 bases). The V gene lost 6 bases and the J gene lost 1 base, with 13 bases spanning the gap. Germline V gene sequence: CDR1 MNHEY, CDR2 SVGAGI. The CDR3 is made up of 15 amino acids. CDR3 in DNA: TGTGCCAGCAGGAAACGGGGCGGCAGCAATCAGCCCCAGCATTTT. Protein product: CASRKRGGSNQPQHF.

This clone was observed once. The rearrangement joins TRBV7-2 to TRBJ1-2, with D maybe TRBD1 (6 bases). The germline CDR1 and CDR2 sequences are SGHTA and FQGNSA. The CDR3 is made up of 15 amino acids. Trimming stripped 1 base from V and 6 bases from J, with 15 bases between. The CDR3 region has the DNA TGTGCCAGCAGCTTAGTAGGGGGAGGGGAGAATGGCTACACCTTC. Amino acids: CASSLVGGGENGYTF.

As DNA, the CDR3 is TGTGCCAGCAGCTCAAGAGGGGTAGCGGACAATGAGCAGTTCTTC. Its translation is CASSSRGVADNEQFF. The genes are TRBV11-3 and TRBJ2-1; D may be TRBD2 (6 bases). The V end was cut by 4 bases, the J end by 5 bases, with 15 bases between. The CDR3 runs to 15 residues. The germline gives CDR1 SGHNT, CDR2 YENEEA.

V is TRBV4-3 and J is TRBJ1-6; possibly TRBD1 for D (6 bases). This CDR3 spans 16 amino acids. Deletions cut 0 bases from V and 8 bases from J, with 14 bases between. Germline CDR1 is LGHNA and CDR2 is YSLEER. The DNA of the CDR3 is TGCGCCAGCAGCCAAGATAGGGGGGCTGCTGATTCACCCCTCCACTTT. This translates into CASSQDRGAADSPLHF.

A single count supports this clone. The chain carries TRBV7-2 and TRBJ1-6; D perhaps matches TRBD1 (6 bases). The CDR3 totals 14 residues. Per germline, CDR1 SGHTA and CDR2 FQGNSA. Trimming pared 2 bases from V and 7 bases from J, leaving 9 bases between. CDR3 in amino acids: CASSLRQENSPLHF. CDR3 in DNA: TGTGCCAGCAGCTTACGACAGGAGAATTCACCCCTCCACTTT.

V and J are TRBV19 and TRBJ1-5; 11 bases match TRBD1. Germline trimming cut 7 bases from V and 6 bases from J; bases unmatched to any gene: 8. The CDR3 runs to 15 residues. CDR1 LNHDA and CDR2 SQIVND come from the germline V gene (reference sequence). Written as DNA, the CDR3 is TGTGCCAGTAATCGGCCCGGGACAGGGGGTCAGCCCCAGCATTTT. Encoded protein: CASNRPGTGGQPQHF.

J is TRBJ2-2 and V is TRBV11-2; D uncertain. Germline V CDR1 and CDR2: SGHAT, FQNNGV. CDR3 length: 15 amino acids. With 5 bases removed from V and 7 bases from J, the gap between germline ends came to 17 bases. The CDR3 is CASSPVGSYYGELFF. In DNA form, the CDR3 reads TGTGCCAGCAGCCCCGTAGGGTCCTACTACGGGGAGCTGTTTTTT.

V gene TRBV30 combines with J gene TRBJ1-1; D uncertain. Per germline, CDR1 GTSNPN and CDR2 SVGIG (reference sequence). This CDR3 is 13 amino acids long. V shed 3 bases and J shed 4 bases, with 12 bases lying between them. The CDR3 reads CAWRGFLGTEAFF. In DNA form, the CDR3 reads TGTGCCTGGAGGGGGTTCCTCGGCACTGAAGCTTTCTTT.

This chain uses TRBV28 with TRBJ1-5; perhaps TRBD1 as D (6 bases). The CDR3 sequence is 14 residues long. V dropped 5 bases and J dropped 7 bases, with 15 bases sitting between them. Germline-derived CDR1 and CDR2 are MDHEN and SYDVKM. In DNA, the CDR3 is TGTGCCAGCAGTCCACCAGGGGTCCAGCAGCCCCAGCATTTT. It yields the protein CASSPPGVQQPQHF.

The J gene is TRBJ1-5, the V gene TRBV5-1; the match to TRBD1 covers 7 bases. Unmatched junction bases numbered 9, after V lost 3 bases and J lost 3 bases. The CDR3 length is 16 residues. Germline V gene data show CDR1 as SGHRS and CDR2 as YFSETQ. The CDR3 loop is CASSYGTADSNQPQHF. DNA for the CDR3: TGCGCCAGCAGCTATGGGACAGCAGATTCCAATCAGCCCCAGCATTTT.

The rearrangement joins TRBV2 to TRBJ2-1; 14 positions agree with TRBD2. J lost 12 bases, V lost 0 bases, and 4 bases had no gene match. The CDR3 is made up of 15 amino acids. Germline CDR1 and CDR2: SNHLY and FYNNEI. The CDR3 nucleotides read TGTGCCAGCAGTGAAGCGGGACTAGCGGGGGATCGGCAGTTCTTC. Its protein is CASSEAGLAGDRQFF.

This chain connects TRBV19 to TRBJ2-7, with 9 positions matching TRBD1. Germline V gene data show CDR1 as LNHDA and CDR2 as SQIVND (reference sequence). Germline trimming cut 8 bases from V and 1 base from J; bases unmatched to any gene: 9. The CDR3 totals 15 residues. The CDR3 DNA sequence: TGTGCCAGTCAATCGCAGGACAGGGGTTCCTACGAGCAGTACTTC. The encoded protein is CASQSQDRGSYEQYF.

A word on this clone: The junction departs from germline at one end; a sequencing error may be responsible. The J gene is TRBJ2-7, the V gene TRBV30; TRBD2 is a possible D gene (6 bases). Germline-derived CDR1 and CDR2 are GTSNPN and SVGIG (reference sequence). CDR3 length: 12 residues. In DNA form, the CDR3 reads TGTGCCGGGAGGCGGGGTGTCAACGAGCAGTACTTC. Its translation: CAGRRGVNEQYF.